This T cell receptor (beta chain) derives from a study of blood T cell repertoires in COVID-19. Study overall: Nucleic acid was either cDNA or gDNA, and it came from T cells, B-cell-depleted T cells, or PBMCs.

Followed over time, Seattle patients had been enrolled while infection was active. V was shortened by 6 bases and J by 5 bases, with 15 bases between the two germline ends. CDR1 and CDR2 (germline): MDHEN, SYDVKM. The CDR3 sequence is 14 residues long. How the authors handled the data: Amplifying reference gene primers gave estimates of nucleated cell counts. This table comes from immunoSEQ multiplex PCR, and its TCRdb copy is limited to in-frame clones, with some not included. D and trimming were read from the DNA, whereas the V and J calls and clone size are those reported in that table. The data hold about 150,000 clones, with about 83% observed a single time.

Source material: peripheral blood. This receptor was identified in a man aged 30-40 years with COVID-19, enrolled during active disease. V is TRBV28 and J is TRBJ2-3; D is uncertain. The CDR3 region has the DNA TGTGCCAGCAGCCCCCTTACGTCCGGAGATACGCAGTATTTT. Its translation is CASSPLTSGDTQYF.